This entry concerns a single TCR beta chain. Stable Graves' hyperthyroidism denoted no ophthalmopathy progression over 18 months. PBMCs were obtained from approximately 10 ml fresh peripheral blood. The sample comes from a study of T cells in Graves' hyperthyroidism and ophthalmopathy. About the research overall: Initial diagnosis, before any treatment, was when peripheral blood was collected.

What was amplified from RNA transcripts were TCR beta CDR3 regions. First-round RT-PCR of the TCR CDR3 relied on the HTBI primer set. Using its own MiXCR run on the multiplex PCR reads, TCRdb lists one record per CDR3 protein. The sample yields a few hundred thousand distinct CDR3 sequences, 12% to 15% seen once. CDR3 size: 17 residues. The germline CDR1 and CDR2 sequences are SGDLS and YYNGEE. J gave up 1 base and V 0 bases, and 7 bases lay outside the gene matches. This sequence was found in a woman aged 35 to 49 with Graves' hyperthyroidism. The chain is built from TRBV9 and TRBJ2-3; 8 nucleotides align to TRBD1. The sequenced material came from blood. The CDR3 coding sequence is TGTGCCAGCAGCGTAGACCCCGTGACAGGGGGCACAGATACGCAGTATTTT. As protein: CASSVDPVTGGTDTQYF.